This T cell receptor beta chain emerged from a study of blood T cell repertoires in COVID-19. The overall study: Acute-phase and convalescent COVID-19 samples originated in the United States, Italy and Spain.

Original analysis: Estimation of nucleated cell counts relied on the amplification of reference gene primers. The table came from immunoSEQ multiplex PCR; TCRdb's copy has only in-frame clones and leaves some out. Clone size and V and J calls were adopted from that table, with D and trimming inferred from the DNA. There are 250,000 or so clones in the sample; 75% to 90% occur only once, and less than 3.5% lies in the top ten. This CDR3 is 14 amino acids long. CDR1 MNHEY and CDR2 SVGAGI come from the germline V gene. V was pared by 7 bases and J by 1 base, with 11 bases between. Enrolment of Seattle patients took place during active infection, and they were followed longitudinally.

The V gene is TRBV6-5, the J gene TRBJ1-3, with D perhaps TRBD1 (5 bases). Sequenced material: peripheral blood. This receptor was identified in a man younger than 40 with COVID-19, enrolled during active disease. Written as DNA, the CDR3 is TGTGCCAGCACACTGGCAGGGTCTGGAAACACCATATATTTT. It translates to CASTLAGSGNTIYF.